This TCR beta chain was observed in a study of T-cell memory formation after mild COVID-19. This clonotype turned up a few times. The CDR3 covers 14 residues. The germline CDR1 and CDR2 sequences are MNHNS and SASEGT. V dropped 6 bases and J dropped 8; count of bases not matched to a gene: 11. A single record per CDR3 protein comes from TCRdb applying MiXCR to the 5' RACE reads. The sample carries about 440,000 distinct CDR3 sequences, around 18% recorded once. The receptor was derived from an adult woman who had mild COVID-19 (a few samples of this study predate the infection). Cell type and time point are not known. The sequencing input was PBMCs or a T cell subset sorted from them (not recorded which). The J gene is TRBJ2-3, the V gene TRBV6-1; TRBD1 matches at 7 bases. The CDR3 region is CASSPGTARVTQYF. CDR3 DNA sequence: TGTGCCAGCAGCCCCGGGACAGCACGGGTTACGCAGTATTTT.